Presented here are 21 T cell receptor beta chains from one specimen sequenced in a study of type 1 and type 2 diabetes patients. The PCR template was genomic DNA. The TCR beta CDR3 region was amplified using 30 forward and 13 reverse primers. One entry per CDR3 protein, called by TCRdb with MiXCR from the multiplex PCR reads. The table records about 290,000 distinct CDR3 sequences, around 47% of them present only once. Sequenced: peripheral blood mononuclear cells (PBMCs). Receptor source: a man between 18 and 35 years old with type 2 diabetes.

The V gene is TRBV2, the J gene TRBJ1-1, with a possible D match to TRBD1 (6 bases). Germline V gene lookup returns CDR1 SNHLY and CDR2 FYNNEI. The CDR3 totals 14 residues. V lost 7 bases and J 4 bases, leaving 16 bases between the germline ends. The CDR3 protein is CASTRRGAGTEAFF. The CDR3, as DNA: TGTGCCAGCACCCGGCGGGGGGCAGGCACTGAAGCTTTCTTT.

There are a few counts of this clonotype. The rearrangement uses TRBV6-6 and TRBJ2-7; D ambiguous. Looked up from germline, CDR1 is MNHNY and CDR2 is SVGAGI (reference sequence). V lost 7 bases to trimming and J lost 2 bases, with 9 bases between them. CDR3 size: 12 residues. The CDR3: CASIIGAYEQYF. The CDR3 nucleotides are TGTGCCAGCATTATCGGCGCCTACGAGCAGTACTTC.

The chain has TRBV25-1 and TRBJ2-1; 11 nucleotides line up with TRBD2. V was clipped by 7 bases and J by 4 bases; unmatched bases: 6. There are 15 residues in the CDR3. Germline V gene data show CDR1 as MGHDK and CDR2 as SYGVNS. The CDR3 nucleotides are TGTGCCAGCACGATACTAGCGGGAGTGTACAATGAGCAGTTCTTC. This translates into CASTILAGVYNEQFF.

J is TRBJ2-5 and V is TRBV5-6; perhaps TRBD2 as D (5 bases). There are 18 residues in the CDR3. The germline V gene encodes CDR1 SGHDT and CDR2 YYEEEE. V lost 1 base to trimming and J lost 2 bases, with 21 bases between them. CDR3 in DNA: TGTGCCAGCAGCTTGTTTGCGGGTAGGGAATTAGGTCAAGAGACCCAGTACTTC. Translation: CASSLFAGRELGQETQYF.

With respect to this clonotype: Possible read error: a much larger clone is one base away. This rearrangement joins TRBV25-1 to TRBJ2-7, with 8 bases fitting TRBD2. This CDR3 is built from 15 residues. Per the germline V gene, CDR1 is MGHDK and CDR2 is SYGVNS. The CDR3 spells CASSELTGGPMERYF. CDR3 DNA: TGTGCCAGCAGTGAATTAACGGGAGGGCCGATGGAGCGGTACTTC.

There are a few counts of this clonotype. The genes are TRBV5-1 and TRBJ2-1; maybe TRBD2 (7 bases). The CDR3 totals 13 residues. Germline V gene data show CDR1 as SGHRS and CDR2 as YFSETQ. With 0 bases removed from V and 9 bases from J, the gap between germline ends came to 10 bases. CDR3 sequence (DNA): TGCGCCAGCAGCTTGGTACGGGGGGCTGAGCAGTTCTTC. Protein: CASSLVRGAEQFF.

The V and J genes are TRBV29-1 and TRBJ2-7; 8 nucleotides match TRBD1. Germline V gives CDR1 SQVTM, CDR2 ANQGSEA. The CDR3 is 13 amino acids. The junction had 2 bases not matched to a gene; V was cut back by 4 bases and J by 0 bases. This CDR3 reads CSVGTGYSYEQYF. For the CDR3, the DNA is TGCAGCGTTGGGACAGGGTACTCCTACGAGCAGTACTTC.

The CDR3 DNA sequence: TGTGCCAGCAGCGTACAGGGTTCAAGCACCGGGGAGCTGTTTTTT. It is translated as CASSVQGSSTGELFF. This chain links TRBV25-1 with TRBJ2-2, with D perhaps matching TRBD1 (6 bases). This CDR3 comprises 15 residues. Trimming removed 6 bases at V and 4 bases at J, with 15 bases between. Germline CDR1 is MGHDK and CDR2 is SYGVNS.

Notes on this clonotype: At one end the junction does not follow the germline gene, possibly because of a read error. The chain has TRBV6-6 and TRBJ2-5; tentatively, D is TRBD1 or TRBD2 (5 bases each). CDR3 size: 15 residues. Germline CDR1 and CDR2: MNHNY and SVGAGI (reference sequence). The CDR3: CPSIVPGRYQETQYF. The CDR3 nucleotides read TGTCCCAGCATCGTTCCGGGACGTTACCAAGAGACCCAGTACTTC.

The rearrangement links TRBV7-9 to TRBJ2-7; D is ambiguous. V dropped 1 base and J dropped 6 bases, with 7 bases sitting between them. There are 12 residues in the CDR3. The V gene's germline CDR1 is SEHNR and CDR2 FQNEAQ (reference sequence). CDR3 DNA: TGTGCCAGCAGCTTAGAAGGCCCCGAGCAGTACTTC. Its protein product is CASSLEGPEQYF. Variable domain in full (rest from reference TRBV7-9 and TRBJ2-7): DTGVSQNPRHKITKRGQNVTFRCDPISEHNRLYWYRQTLGQGPEFLTYFQNEAQLEKSRLLSDRFSAERPKGSFSTLEIQRTEQGDSAMYLCASSLEGPEQYFGPGTRLTVT.

The chain is built from TRBV6-5 and TRBJ2-2, with D unresolved. V was pared by 5 bases and J by 0 bases, with 10 bases between. There are 15 residues in the CDR3. Germline CDR1 and CDR2: MNHEY and SVGAGI. DNA of the CDR3: TGTGCCAGCAGTCTATACATCGCGAACACCGGGGAGCTGTTTTTT. This encodes CASSLYIANTGELFF.

This chain links TRBV12-3 or TRBV12-4 with TRBJ2-1, with 14 bases identical to TRBD2. J was trimmed by 6 bases and V by 6 bases; bases with no gene match: 16. The CDR3 is 19 amino acids. The chain's CDR3 is CASSPGLAGGGGTRNEQFF. As DNA, the CDR3 is TGTGCCAGCAGCCCCGGACTAGCGGGGGGAGGCGGTACACGCAATGAGCAGTTCTTC.

V usage is TRBV13 and J usage is TRBJ1-1; D might be TRBD1 (5 bases). The CDR3 is made up of 17 amino acids. Trimming cost V 8 bases and J 6 bases, with 28 bases left between them. In germline, CDR1 is PRHDT, CDR2 FYEKMQ (reference sequence). The CDR3 nucleotides are TGTGCCAGCTTCGAGATGGGGACGGAGAACGTCAGGGCTGAAGCTTTCTTT. It is translated as CASFEMGTENVRAEAFF.

The chain recombines TRBV29-1 with TRBJ2-1; a weak D match, TRBD2 (5 bases). Looked up from germline, CDR1 is SQVTM and CDR2 is ANQGSEA. There are 12 residues in the CDR3. The chain's CDR3 is CSAPMLSDEQFF. CDR3 DNA sequence: TGCAGTGCTCCGATGCTTAGCGATGAGCAGTTCTTC.

This clonotype turned up a few times. The genes are TRBV14 and TRBJ2-2; D is perhaps TRBD1 or TRBD2 (5 bases each). V lost 6 bases, J lost 5 bases, and 13 bases lay in between. The CDR3 runs to 14 residues. CDR1 is SGHDN, CDR2 FVKESK, per germline. The CDR3 DNA reads TGTGCCAGCAGGACGGGGCTATTAACCGGGGAGCTGTTTTTT. This translates into CASRTGLLTGELFF.

This CDR3 reads CASSEGSGQITDTQYF. The CDR3 DNA reads TGTGCCAGCAGTGAAGGGAGCGGACAGATCACAGATACGCAGTATTTT. V is TRBV27 and J is TRBJ2-3; TRBD1 might be the D (6 bases). This CDR3 has 16 residues. V was pared by 5 bases and J by 2 bases, with 17 bases between. Per the germline V gene, CDR1 is MNHEY and CDR2 is SMNVEV (reference sequence).

Many counts were recorded for this clonotype. The chain uses TRBV15 and TRBJ1-2; 7 nucleotides line up with TRBD1. The CDR3 length is 16 residues. Germline V CDR1 and CDR2: LNHNV, YYDKDF (reference sequence). The V segment lost 5 bases and the J segment 2 bases; nucleotides outside the gene matches: 11. The chain's CDR3 is CATSLMNRGGNYGYTF. CDR3 nucleotide sequence: TGTGCCACCAGCCTGATGAACAGGGGAGGAAACTATGGCTACACCTTC.

This clonotype has a handful of counts. This chain uses TRBV14 with TRBJ2-2; 8 bases align to TRBD1. The J segment lost 2 bases and the V segment lost 3 bases, leaving 5 bases of the junction unmatched. CDR3 size: 16 residues. Germline-derived CDR1 and CDR2 are SGHDN and FVKESK. The CDR3 loop is CASSHRDRSNTGELFF. The CDR3 DNA reads TGTGCCAGCAGCCATAGGGACAGGAGTAACACCGGGGAGCTGTTTTTT.

This chain links TRBV6-1 with TRBJ2-7; TRBD1 or TRBD2 may be the D gene (5 bases each). Germline V CDR1 and CDR2: MNHNS, SASEGT. The CDR3 length is 15 residues. Between the trimmed V and J ends, which lost 5 bases and 5 bases, there was a span of 19 bases. The CDR3 bases are TGTGCCAGCAGTTACGAGGCAGGGAGATTCCACGAGCAGTACTTC. Amino acids: CASSYEAGRFHEQYF.

The genes are TRBV29-1 and TRBJ2-7; 7 nucleotides align to TRBD1. The germline gives CDR1 SQVTM, CDR2 ANQGSEA. The CDR3 contains 12 residues. V dropped 4 bases and J dropped 4; count of bases not matched to a gene: 4. The DNA for the CDR3 is TGCAGCGTTGCCAGGGGGTGGTACGAGCAGTACTTC. Protein sequence: CSVARGWYEQYF.

The J gene is TRBJ2-2, the V gene TRBV30, with 11 bases identical to TRBD2. Germline-derived CDR1 and CDR2 are GTSNPN and SVGIG (reference sequence). The CDR3 sequence is 19 residues long. Germline trimming cut 2 bases from V and 1 base from J; bases unmatched to any gene: 12. The CDR3 bases are TGTGCCTGGAGTCCCCGACGTCTAGCGGGGGGCAGGAACACCGGGGAGCTGTTTTTT. Its translation: CAWSPRRLAGGRNTGELFF.